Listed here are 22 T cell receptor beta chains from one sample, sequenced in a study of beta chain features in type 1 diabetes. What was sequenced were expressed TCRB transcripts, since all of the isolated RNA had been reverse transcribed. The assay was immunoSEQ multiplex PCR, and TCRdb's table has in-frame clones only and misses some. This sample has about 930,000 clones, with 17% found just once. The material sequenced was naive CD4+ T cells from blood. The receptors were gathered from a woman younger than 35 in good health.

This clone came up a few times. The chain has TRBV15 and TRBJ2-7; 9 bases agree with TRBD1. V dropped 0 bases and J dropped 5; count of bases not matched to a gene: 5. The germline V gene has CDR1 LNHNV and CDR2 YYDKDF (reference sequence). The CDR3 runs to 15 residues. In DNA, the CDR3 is TGTGCCACCAGCAGAGAGGGGACAGGGTTGAACGAGCAGTACTTC. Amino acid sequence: CATSREGTGLNEQYF. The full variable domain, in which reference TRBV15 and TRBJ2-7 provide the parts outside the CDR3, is DAMVIQNPRYQVTQFGKPVTLSCSQTLNHNVMYWYQQKSSQAPKLLFHYYDKDFNNEADTPDNFQSRRPNTSFCFLDIRSPGLGDTAMYLCATSREGTGLNEQYFGPGTRLTVT.

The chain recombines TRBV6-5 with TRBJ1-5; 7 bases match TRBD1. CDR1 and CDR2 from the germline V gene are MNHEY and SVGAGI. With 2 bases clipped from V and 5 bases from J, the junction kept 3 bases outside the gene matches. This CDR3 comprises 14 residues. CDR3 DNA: TGTGCCAGCAGTTACAAGACAGGGTATCAGCCCCAGCATTTT. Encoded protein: CASSYKTGYQPQHF.

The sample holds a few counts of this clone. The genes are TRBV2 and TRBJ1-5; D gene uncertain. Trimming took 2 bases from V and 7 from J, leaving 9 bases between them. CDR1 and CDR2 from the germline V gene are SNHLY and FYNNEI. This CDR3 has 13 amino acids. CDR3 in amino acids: CASSEQLEQPQHF. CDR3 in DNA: TGTGCCAGCAGTGAACAACTGGAGCAGCCCCAGCATTTT.

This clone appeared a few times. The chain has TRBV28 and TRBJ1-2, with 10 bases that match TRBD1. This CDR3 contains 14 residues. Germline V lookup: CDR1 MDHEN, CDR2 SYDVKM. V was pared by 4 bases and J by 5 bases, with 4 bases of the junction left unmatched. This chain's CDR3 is CASSSGQGTYGYTF. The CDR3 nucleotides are TGTGCCAGCAGTTCGGGACAGGGGACGTATGGCTACACCTTC.

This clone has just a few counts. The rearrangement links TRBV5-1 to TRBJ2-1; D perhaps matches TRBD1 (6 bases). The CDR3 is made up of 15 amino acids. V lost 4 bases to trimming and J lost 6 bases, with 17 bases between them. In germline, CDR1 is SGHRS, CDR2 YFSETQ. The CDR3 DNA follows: TGCGCCAGCAGCGCCTACCCTGGACAGCCCAATGAGCAGTTCTTC. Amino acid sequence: CASSAYPGQPNEQFF.

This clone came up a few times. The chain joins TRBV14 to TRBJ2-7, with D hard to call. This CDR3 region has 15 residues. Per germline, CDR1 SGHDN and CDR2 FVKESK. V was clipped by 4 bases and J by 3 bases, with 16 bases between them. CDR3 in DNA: TGTGCCAGCAGCCCAACTGGTCGAGAAGACTACGAGCAGTACTTC. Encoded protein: CASSPTGREDYEQYF.

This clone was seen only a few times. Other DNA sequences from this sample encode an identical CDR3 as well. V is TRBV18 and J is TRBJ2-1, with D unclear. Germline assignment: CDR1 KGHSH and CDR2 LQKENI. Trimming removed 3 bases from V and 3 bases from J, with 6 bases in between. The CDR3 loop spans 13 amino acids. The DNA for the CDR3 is TGTGCCAGCTCACCGTCGCACTACAATGAGCAGTTCTTC. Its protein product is CASSPSHYNEQFF.

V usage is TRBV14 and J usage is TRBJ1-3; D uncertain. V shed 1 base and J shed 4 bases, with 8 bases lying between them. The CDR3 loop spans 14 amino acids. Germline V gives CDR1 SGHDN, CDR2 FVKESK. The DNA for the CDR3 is TGTGCCAGCAGCCAAGTTTCGGGGGGAAACACCATATATTTT. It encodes CASSQVSGGNTIYF.

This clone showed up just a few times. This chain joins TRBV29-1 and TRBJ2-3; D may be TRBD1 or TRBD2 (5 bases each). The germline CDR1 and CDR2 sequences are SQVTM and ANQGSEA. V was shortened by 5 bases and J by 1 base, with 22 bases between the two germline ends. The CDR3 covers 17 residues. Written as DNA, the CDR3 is TGCAGCGTTTATCAGTGGGGGACGCCCATGGGCACAGATACGCAGTATTTT. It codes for CSVYQWGTPMGTDTQYF.

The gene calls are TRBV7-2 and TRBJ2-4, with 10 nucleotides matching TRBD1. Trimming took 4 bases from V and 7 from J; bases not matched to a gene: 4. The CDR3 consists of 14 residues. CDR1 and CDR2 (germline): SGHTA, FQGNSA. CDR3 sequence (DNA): TGTGCCAGCAGCTGGGGGACAGGGGCGAACATTCAGTACTTC. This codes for CASSWGTGANIQYF.

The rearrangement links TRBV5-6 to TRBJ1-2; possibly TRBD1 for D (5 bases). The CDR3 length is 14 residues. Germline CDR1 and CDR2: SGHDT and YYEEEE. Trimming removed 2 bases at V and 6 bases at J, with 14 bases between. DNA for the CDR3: TGTGCCAGCAGCTTTCCCGGGGCGGTGAATGGCTACACCTTC. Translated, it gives CASSFPGAVNGYTF.

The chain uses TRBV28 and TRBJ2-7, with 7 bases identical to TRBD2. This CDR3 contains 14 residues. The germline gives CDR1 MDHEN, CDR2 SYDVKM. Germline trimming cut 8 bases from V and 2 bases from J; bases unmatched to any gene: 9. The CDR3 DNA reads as TGTGCCAGCCTTGCTAGCGGCCATACCTACGAGCAGTACTTC. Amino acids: CASLASGHTYEQYF.

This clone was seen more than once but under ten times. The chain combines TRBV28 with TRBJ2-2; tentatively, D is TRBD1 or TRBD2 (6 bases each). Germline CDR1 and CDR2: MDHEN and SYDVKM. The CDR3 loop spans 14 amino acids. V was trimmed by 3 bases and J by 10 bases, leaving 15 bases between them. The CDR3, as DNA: TGTGCCAGCAGTTTTTACCGGGGGCGGGAGGAGCTGTTTTTT. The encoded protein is CASSFYRGREELFF.

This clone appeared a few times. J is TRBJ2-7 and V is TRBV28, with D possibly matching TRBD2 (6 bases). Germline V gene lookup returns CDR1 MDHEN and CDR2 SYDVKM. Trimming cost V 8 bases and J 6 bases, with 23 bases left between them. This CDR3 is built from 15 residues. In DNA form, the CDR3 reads TGTGCCAGCGGAGGGACGGCGGCGCTAGGTTTCGAGCAGTACTTC. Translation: CASGGTAALGFEQYF.

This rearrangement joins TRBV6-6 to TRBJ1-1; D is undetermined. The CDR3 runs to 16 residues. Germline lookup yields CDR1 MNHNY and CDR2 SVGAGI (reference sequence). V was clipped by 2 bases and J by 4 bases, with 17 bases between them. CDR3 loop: CASSYPSGPLGTEAFF. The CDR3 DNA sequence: TGTGCCAGCAGTTACCCGAGCGGGCCCCTAGGCACTGAAGCTTTCTTT.

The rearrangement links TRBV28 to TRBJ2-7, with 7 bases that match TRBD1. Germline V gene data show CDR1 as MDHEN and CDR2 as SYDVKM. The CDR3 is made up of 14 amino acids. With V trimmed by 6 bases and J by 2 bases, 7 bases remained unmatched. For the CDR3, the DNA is TGTGCCAGCAGACTGACAGGGTTTGCCTACGAGCAGTACTTC. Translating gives CASRLTGFAYEQYF.

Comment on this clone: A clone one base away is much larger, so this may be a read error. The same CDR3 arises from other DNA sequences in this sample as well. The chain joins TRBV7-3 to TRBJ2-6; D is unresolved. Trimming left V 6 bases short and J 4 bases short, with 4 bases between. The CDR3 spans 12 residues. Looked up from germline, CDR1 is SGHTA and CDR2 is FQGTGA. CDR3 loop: CASSTGANVLTF. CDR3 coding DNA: TGTGCCAGCAGTACCGGGGCCAACGTCCTGACTTTC.

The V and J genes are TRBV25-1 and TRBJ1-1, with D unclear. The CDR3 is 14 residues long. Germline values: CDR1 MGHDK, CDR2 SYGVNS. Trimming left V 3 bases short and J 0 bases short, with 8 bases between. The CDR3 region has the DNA TGTGCCAGCAGTGAGTACGGAGTGAACACTGAAGCTTTCTTT. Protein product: CASSEYGVNTEAFF.

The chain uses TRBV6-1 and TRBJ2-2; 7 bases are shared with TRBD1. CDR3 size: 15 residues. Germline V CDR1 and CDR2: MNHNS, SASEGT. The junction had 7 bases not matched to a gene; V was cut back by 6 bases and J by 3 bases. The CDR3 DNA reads TGTGCCAGCAGCGTGACAGGGCGATACACCGGGGAGCTGTTTTTT. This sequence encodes CASSVTGRYTGELFF.

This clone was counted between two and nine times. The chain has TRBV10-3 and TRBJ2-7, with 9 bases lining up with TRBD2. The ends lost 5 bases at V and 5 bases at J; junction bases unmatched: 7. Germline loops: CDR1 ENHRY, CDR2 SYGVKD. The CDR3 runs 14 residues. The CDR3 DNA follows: TGTGCCATCAGTTTTAGCGGGAGATTTAACGAGCAGTACTTC. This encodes CAISFSGRFNEQYF.

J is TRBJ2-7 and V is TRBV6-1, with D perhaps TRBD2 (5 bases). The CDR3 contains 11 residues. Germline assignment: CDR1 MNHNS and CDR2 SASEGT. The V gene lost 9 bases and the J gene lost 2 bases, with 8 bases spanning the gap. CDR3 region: CASSRAYEQYF. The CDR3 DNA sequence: TGTGCCAGTTCGCGGGCCTACGAGCAGTACTTC.

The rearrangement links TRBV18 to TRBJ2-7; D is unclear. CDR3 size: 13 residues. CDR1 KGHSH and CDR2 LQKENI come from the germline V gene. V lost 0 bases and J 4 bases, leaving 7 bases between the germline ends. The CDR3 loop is CASSPPNGYEQYF. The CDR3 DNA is TGTGCCAGCTCACCACCGAACGGGTACGAGCAGTACTTC. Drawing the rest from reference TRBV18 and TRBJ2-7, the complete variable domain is NAGVMQNPRHLVRRRGQEARLRCSPMKGHSHVYWYRQLPEEGLKFMVYLQKENIIDESGMPKERFSAEFPKEGPSILRIQQVVRGDSAAYFCASSPPNGYEQYFGPGTRLTVT.